This TCR beta chain was sequenced in a study of human T cells and chemical hapten exposure. About the research overall: Readings were taken at 6 days from patch tests that had applied 0.01% DPC to the upper back. General study findings and limits: Because they had alopecia, donors may respond immunologically unlike healthy people.

TCRdb reprocessed the RACE reads with MiXCR, giving one entry per CDR3 protein. The top ten hold about 1.4% of the sample, which has roughly 120,000 distinct CDR3 sequences, 9.5% to 13% seen once. This CDR3 comprises 13 residues. CDR1 and CDR2 (germline): MNHEY, SVGEGT. V lost 6 bases to trimming and J lost 6 bases, with 11 bases between them. This clonotype was detected a few times. What it binds is unknown. The time point here: patch test 1, 2 weeks after DPC sensitization. Indicated treatment: therapeutic diphenylcyclopropenone sensitization with weekly scalp DPC. The study enrolled 18 to 70-year-old alopecia patients suitable for DPC. Unfractionated whole blood yielded the extracted total RNA.

The receptor was derived from a woman between 50 and 59 years old with alopecia areata. Some clones in this sample may be carry-over from other donors' samples. This material consisted of whole blood, taken in connection with sensitization to the hapten diphenylcyclopropenone (DPC). The chain is built from TRBV6-2 or TRBV6-3 and TRBJ2-2; D is perhaps TRBD2 (6 bases). CDR3 DNA sequence: TGTGCCAGCAGAAAGGAGGGTTCCGGGGAGCTGTTTTTT. It yields the protein CASRKEGSGELFF.